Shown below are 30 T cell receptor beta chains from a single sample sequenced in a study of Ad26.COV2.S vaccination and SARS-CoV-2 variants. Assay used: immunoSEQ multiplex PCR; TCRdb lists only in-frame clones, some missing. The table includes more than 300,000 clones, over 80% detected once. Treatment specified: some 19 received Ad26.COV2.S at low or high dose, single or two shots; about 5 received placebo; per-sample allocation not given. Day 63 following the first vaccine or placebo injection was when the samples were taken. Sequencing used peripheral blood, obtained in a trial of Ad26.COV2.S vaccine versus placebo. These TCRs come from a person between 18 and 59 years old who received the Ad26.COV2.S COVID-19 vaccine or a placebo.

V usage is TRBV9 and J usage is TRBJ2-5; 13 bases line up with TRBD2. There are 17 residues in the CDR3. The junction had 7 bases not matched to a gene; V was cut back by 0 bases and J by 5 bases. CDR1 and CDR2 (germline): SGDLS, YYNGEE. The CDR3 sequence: CASSVGGLAGSGETQYF. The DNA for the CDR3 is TGTGCCAGCAGCGTAGGGGGACTAGCGGGGAGCGGGGAGACCCAGTACTTC.

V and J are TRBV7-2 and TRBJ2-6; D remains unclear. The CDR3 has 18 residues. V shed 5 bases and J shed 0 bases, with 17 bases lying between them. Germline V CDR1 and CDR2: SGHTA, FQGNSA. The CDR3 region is CASSPTAAVHSGANVLTF. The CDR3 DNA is TGTGCCAGCAGCCCCACCGCCGCTGTGCACTCTGGGGCCAACGTCCTGACTTTC.

The CDR3 is CASSVGRASNEQFF. In nucleotides, the CDR3 is TGTGCCAGCAGCGTTGGACGAGCAAGCAATGAGCAGTTCTTC. The V and J genes are TRBV9 and TRBJ2-1; D gene uncertain. With 2 bases removed from V and 6 bases from J, the gap between germline ends came to 12 bases. Germline values: CDR1 SGDLS, CDR2 YYNGEE. This CDR3 comprises 14 residues.

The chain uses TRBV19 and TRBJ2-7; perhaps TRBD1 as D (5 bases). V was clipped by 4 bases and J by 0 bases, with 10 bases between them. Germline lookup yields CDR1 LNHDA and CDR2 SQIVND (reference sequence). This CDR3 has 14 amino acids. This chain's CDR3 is CASSTQGSSYEQYF. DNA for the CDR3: TGTGCCAGTAGTACGCAGGGAAGCTCCTACGAGCAGTACTTC.

The CDR3, as DNA: TGTGCCATCCTTAGGCCAGGGCCCGCGAACACCGGGGAGCTGTTTTTT. This codes for CAILRPGPANTGELFF. The chain employs TRBV10-3 and TRBJ2-2; possibly TRBD1 for D (5 bases). V lost 8 bases to trimming and J lost 0 bases, with 16 bases between them. The CDR3 runs 16 residues. Germline V gene lookup returns CDR1 ENHRY and CDR2 SYGVKD.

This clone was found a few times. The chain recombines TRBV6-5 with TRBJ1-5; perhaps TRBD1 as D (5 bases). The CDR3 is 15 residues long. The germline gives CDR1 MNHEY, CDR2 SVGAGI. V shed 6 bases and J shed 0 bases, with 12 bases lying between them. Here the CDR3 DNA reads TGTGCCAGCAGGACGACAGTAGATAGCAATCAGCCCCAGCATTTT. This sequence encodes CASRTTVDSNQPQHF.

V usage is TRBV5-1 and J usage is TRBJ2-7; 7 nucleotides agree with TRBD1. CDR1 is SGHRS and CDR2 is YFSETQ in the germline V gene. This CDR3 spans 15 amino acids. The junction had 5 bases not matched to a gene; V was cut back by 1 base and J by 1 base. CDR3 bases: TGCGCCAGCAGCTTGCGACAGGGAAATTCCTACGAGCAGTACTTC. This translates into CASSLRQGNSYEQYF.

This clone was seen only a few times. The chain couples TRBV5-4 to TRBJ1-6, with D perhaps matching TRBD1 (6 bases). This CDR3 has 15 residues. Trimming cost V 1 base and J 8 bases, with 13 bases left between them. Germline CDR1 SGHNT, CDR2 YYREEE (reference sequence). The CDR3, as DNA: TGTGCCAGCAGCTTGAAACAGGGCGGGGATTCACCCCTCCACTTT. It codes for CASSLKQGGDSPLHF. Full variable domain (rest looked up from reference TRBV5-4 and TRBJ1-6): ETGVTQSPTHLIKTRGQQVTLRCSSQSGHNTVSWYQQALGQGPQFIFQYYREEENGRGNFPPRFSGLQFPNYSSELNVNALELDDSALYLCASSLKQGGDSPLHFGNGTRLTVT.

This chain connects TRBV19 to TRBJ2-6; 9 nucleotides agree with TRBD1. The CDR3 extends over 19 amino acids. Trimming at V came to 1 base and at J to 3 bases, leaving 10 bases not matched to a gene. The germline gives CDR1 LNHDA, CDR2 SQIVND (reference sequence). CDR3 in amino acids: CASSIGAGTGSFGANVLTF. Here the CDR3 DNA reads TGTGCCAGTAGTATAGGGGCCGGGACAGGGAGCTTTGGGGCCAACGTCCTGACTTTC.

CDR3 in DNA: TGTGCCAGTAGTATCCGGGACAGCGTGAACACTGAAGCTTTCTTT. Residues: CASSIRDSVNTEAFF. The rearrangement links TRBV19 to TRBJ1-1, with 7 bases identical to TRBD1. The junction had 4 bases not matched to a gene; V was cut back by 3 bases and J by 0 bases. This CDR3 spans 15 amino acids. The V gene's germline CDR1 is LNHDA and CDR2 SQIVND (reference sequence).

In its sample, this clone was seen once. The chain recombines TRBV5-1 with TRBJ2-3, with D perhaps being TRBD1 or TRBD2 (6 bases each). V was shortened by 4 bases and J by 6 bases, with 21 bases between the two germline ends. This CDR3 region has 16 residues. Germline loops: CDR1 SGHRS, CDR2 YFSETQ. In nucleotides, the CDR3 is TGCGCCAGCAGCACGGACCCTACGGGGGCGGGCGATACGCAGTATTTT. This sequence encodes CASSTDPTGAGDTQYF.

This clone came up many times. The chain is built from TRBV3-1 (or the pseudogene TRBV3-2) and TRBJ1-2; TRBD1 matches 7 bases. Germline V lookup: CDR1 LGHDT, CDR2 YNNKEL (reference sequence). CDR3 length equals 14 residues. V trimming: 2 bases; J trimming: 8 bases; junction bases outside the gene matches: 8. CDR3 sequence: CASSQRQGSGGYTF. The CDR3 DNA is TGTGCCAGCAGCCAAAGACAGGGATCTGGCGGCTACACCTTC.

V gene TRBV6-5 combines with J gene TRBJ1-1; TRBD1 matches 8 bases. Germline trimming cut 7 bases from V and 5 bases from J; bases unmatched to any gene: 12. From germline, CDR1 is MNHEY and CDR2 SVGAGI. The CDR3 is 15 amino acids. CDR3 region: CASTKNGQGWTEAFF. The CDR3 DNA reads TGTGCCAGCACCAAGAACGGACAGGGCTGGACTGAAGCTTTCTTT.

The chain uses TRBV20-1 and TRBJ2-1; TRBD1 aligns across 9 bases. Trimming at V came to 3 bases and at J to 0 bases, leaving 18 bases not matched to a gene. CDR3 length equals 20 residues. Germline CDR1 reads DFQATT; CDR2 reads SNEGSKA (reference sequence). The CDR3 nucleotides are TGCAGTGCTAGTGGATCCGGGACAGGGAATTTTTATAGCTCCTACAATGAGCAGTTCTTC. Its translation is CSASGSGTGNFYSSYNEQFF.

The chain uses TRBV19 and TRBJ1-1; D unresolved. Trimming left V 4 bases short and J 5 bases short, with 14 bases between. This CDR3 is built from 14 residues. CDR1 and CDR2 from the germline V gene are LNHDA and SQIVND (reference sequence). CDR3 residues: CASSKDQVRTEAFF. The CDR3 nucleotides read TGTGCCAGTAGTAAGGACCAGGTTAGGACTGAAGCTTTCTTT.

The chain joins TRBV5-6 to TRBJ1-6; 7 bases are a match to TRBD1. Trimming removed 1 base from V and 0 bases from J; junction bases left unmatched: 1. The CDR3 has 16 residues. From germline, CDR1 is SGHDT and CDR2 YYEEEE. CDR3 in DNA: TGTGCCAGCAGCTTGTACAGGGGCTCCTATAATTCACCCCTCCACTTT. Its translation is CASSLYRGSYNSPLHF. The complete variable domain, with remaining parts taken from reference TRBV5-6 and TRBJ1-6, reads DAGVTQSPTHLIKTRGQQVTLRCSPKSGHDTVSWYQQALGQGPQFIFQYYEEEERQRGNFPDRFSGHQFPNYSSELNVNALLLGDSALYLCASSLYRGSYNSPLHFGNGTRLTVT.

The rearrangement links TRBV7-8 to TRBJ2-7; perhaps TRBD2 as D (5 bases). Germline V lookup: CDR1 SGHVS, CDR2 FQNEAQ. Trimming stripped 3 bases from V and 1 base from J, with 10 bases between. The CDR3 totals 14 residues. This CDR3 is CASSFDGESYEQYF. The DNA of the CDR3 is TGTGCCAGCAGCTTTGACGGGGAATCCTACGAGCAGTACTTC.

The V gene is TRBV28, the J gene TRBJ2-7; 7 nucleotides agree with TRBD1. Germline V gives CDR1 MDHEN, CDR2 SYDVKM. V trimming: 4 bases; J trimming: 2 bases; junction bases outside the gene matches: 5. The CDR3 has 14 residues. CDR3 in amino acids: CASSYLGQTYEQYF. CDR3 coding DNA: TGTGCCAGCAGTTACCTGGGACAGACCTACGAGCAGTACTTC.

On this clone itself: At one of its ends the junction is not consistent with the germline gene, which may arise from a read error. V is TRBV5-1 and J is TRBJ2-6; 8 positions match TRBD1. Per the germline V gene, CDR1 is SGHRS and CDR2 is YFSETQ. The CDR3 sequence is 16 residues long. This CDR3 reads CASSRDRSSEANVLTF. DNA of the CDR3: TGCGCCAGCAGCAGGGACAGGTCTTCTGAGGCCAACGTCCTGACTTTC.

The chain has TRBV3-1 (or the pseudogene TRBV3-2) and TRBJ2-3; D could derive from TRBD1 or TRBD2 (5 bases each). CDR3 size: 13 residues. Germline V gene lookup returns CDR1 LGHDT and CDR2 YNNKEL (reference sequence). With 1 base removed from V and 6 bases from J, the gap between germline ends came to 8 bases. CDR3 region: CASSQGWGDTQYF. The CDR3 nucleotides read TGTGCCAGCAGCCAAGGATGGGGGGATACGCAGTATTTT.

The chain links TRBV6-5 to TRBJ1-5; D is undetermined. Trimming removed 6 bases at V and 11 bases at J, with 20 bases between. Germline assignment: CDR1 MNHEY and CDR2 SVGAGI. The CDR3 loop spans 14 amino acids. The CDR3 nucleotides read TGTGCCAGCAGGGACTGGACGGTCTTGGGAGCCCAGCATTTT. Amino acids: CASRDWTVLGAQHF.

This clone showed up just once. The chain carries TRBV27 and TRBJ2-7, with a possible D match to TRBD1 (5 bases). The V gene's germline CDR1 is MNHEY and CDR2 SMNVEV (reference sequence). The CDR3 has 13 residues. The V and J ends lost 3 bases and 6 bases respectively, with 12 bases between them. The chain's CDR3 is CASSLGQTSEQYF. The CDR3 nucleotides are TGTGCCAGCAGTTTGGGGCAGACATCCGAGCAGTACTTC.

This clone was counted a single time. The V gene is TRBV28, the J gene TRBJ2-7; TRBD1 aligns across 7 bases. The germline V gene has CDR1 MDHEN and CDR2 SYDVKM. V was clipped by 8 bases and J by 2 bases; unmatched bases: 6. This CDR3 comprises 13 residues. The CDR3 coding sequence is TGTGCCAGCTTAGGGACAGCCGCCTACGAGCAGTACTTC. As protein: CASLGTAAYEQYF.

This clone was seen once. The CDR3 bases are TGTGCCAGCAGCTTCCACGACAGGGATCGTGGCTACACCTTC. Translating gives CASSFHDRDRGYTF. This chain connects TRBV7-9 to TRBJ1-2; 7 bases are a match to TRBD1. There are 14 residues in the CDR3. Trimming at V came to 3 bases and at J to 7 bases, leaving 8 bases not matched to a gene. Germline lookup yields CDR1 SEHNR and CDR2 FQNEAQ (reference sequence). The variable domain in full, completed from reference TRBV7-9 and TRBJ1-2, reads DTGVSQNPRHKITKRGQNVTFRCDPISEHNRLYWYRQTLGQGPEFLTYFQNEAQLEKSRLLSDRFSAERPKGSFSTLEIQRTEQGDSAMYLCASSFHDRDRGYTFGSGTRLTVV.

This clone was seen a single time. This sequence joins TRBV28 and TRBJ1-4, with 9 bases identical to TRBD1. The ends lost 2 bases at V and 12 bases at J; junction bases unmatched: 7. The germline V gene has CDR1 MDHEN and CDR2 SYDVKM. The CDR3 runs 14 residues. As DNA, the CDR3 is TGTGCCAGCAGTTTAAATAGACAGGGGGGAGAACTGTTTTTT. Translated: CASSLNRQGGELFF.

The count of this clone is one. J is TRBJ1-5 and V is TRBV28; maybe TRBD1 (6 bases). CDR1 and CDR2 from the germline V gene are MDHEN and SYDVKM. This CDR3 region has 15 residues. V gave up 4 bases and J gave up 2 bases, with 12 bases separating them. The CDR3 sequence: CASSSGARGNQPQHF. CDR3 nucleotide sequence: TGTGCCAGCAGTTCGGGGGCTCGGGGCAATCAGCCCCAGCATTTT.

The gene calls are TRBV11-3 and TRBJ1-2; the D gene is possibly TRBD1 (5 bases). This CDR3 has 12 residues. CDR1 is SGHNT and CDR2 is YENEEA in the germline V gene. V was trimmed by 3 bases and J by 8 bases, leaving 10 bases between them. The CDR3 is CASSLRGVGYTF. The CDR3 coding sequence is TGTGCCAGCAGCTTGAGAGGGGTCGGCTACACCTTC.

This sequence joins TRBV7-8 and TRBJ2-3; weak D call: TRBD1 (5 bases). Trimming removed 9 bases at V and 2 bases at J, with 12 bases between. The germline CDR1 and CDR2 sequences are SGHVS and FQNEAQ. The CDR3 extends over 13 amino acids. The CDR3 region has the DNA TGTGCCAGTAACAGGATCCTCACAGATACGCAGTATTTT. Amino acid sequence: CASNRILTDTQYF.

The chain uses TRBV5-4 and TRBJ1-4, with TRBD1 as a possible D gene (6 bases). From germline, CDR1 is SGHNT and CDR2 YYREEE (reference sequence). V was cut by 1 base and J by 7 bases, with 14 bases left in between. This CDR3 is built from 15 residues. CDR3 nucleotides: TGTGCCAGCAGCTTGAATGGGGGCCGGGGTGAAAAACTGTTTTTT. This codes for CASSLNGGRGEKLFF.

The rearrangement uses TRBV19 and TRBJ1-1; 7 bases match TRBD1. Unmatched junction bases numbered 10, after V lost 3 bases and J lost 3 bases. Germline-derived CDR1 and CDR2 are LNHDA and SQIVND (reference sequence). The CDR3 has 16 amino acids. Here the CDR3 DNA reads TGTGCCAGTAGTATTCTATGGACAGGCTCGGACACTGAAGCTTTCTTT. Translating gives CASSILWTGSDTEAFF.